The 11 T cell receptor beta chains below all came from one sample that was sequenced in a study of T cell responses to AZD1222 COVID-19 vaccine. Repertoires were generated with immunoSEQ multiplex PCR, while TCRdb's copy carries only in-frame clones and drops some. The sample lists more than 150,000 clones, 90% occurring once. The sample in question was peripheral blood, obtained 28 days after the second AZD1222 dose. These receptors originate from an adult who received the AZD1222 COVID-19 vaccine.

The V gene is TRBV6-6, the J gene TRBJ2-1; 8 nucleotides align to TRBD1. Germline-derived CDR1 and CDR2 are MNHNY and SVGAGI (reference sequence). J lost 1 base, V lost 5 bases, and 4 bases had no gene match. The length of the CDR3 is 15 residues. CDR3 coding DNA: TGTGCCAGCAGTCCCGACAGGGGATCCTACAATGAGCAGTTCTTC. This sequence encodes CASSPDRGSYNEQFF.

V is TRBV7-8 and J is TRBJ2-2, with 8 bases fitting TRBD1. The CDR3 has 16 amino acids. Unmatched junction bases numbered 16, after V lost 7 bases and J lost 9 bases. CDR1 SGHVS and CDR2 FQNEAQ come from the germline V gene. The CDR3 loop is CASKGGRTGNLRELFF. The CDR3 DNA sequence: TGTGCCAGCAAAGGGGGACGGACAGGGAACTTACGGGAGCTGTTTTTT.

CDR3 loop: CASSFRGRQFF. CDR3 sequence (DNA): TGTGCCAGCAGTTTTCGGGGGAGACAGTTCTTC. The rearrangement links TRBV12-3 or TRBV12-4 to TRBJ2-1; D perhaps matches TRBD2 (6 bases). V gave up 3 bases and J gave up 13 bases, with 10 bases separating them. The CDR3 spans 11 residues.

V gene TRBV12-5 combines with J gene TRBJ2-7; weak D call: TRBD1 (5 bases). The V gene's germline CDR1 is LGHNT and CDR2 FRNRAP. This CDR3 has 11 residues. The V gene lost 5 bases and the J gene lost 9 bases, with 11 bases spanning the gap. CDR3 loop: CASGPSGRQYF. The CDR3 DNA reads TGTGCTAGTGGTCCCTCAGGGCGGCAGTACTTC.

The rearrangement joins TRBV5-1 to TRBJ1-1; no definite D call. This CDR3 comprises 13 residues. V shed 1 base and J shed 1 base, with 5 bases lying between them. Germline V gives CDR1 SGHRS, CDR2 YFSETQ. For the CDR3, the DNA is TGCGCCAGCAGCTTGTTAGGGAACACTGAAGCTTTCTTT. Translated, it gives CASSLLGNTEAFF.

The chain employs TRBV7-2 and TRBJ2-7; tentative D call: TRBD2 (6 bases). CDR1 is SGHTA, CDR2 FQGNSA, per germline. The CDR3 is made up of 15 amino acids. Between the trimmed V and J ends, which lost 5 bases and 0 bases, there was a span of 14 bases. The CDR3 DNA sequence: TGTGCCAGCAGCCAGTCGGGAGCGAGCTCCTACGAGCAGTACTTC. Protein sequence: CASSQSGASSYEQYF.

This clone came up a few times. The same CDR3 arises from other DNA sequences in this sample as well. The rearrangement links TRBV18 to TRBJ1-3; TRBD1 might be the D (5 bases). CDR1 is KGHSH, CDR2 LQKENI, per germline. Trimming removed 5 bases from V and 1 base from J, with 6 bases in between. The CDR3 sequence is 13 residues long. The chain's CDR3 is CASSDSSGNTIYF. The CDR3, as DNA: TGTGCCAGCTCAGACAGTTCTGGAAACACCATATATTTT.

The chain joins TRBV5-6 to TRBJ2-7; 7 bases are shared with TRBD1. CDR1 is SGHDT, CDR2 YYEEEE, per germline. The CDR3 is 13 amino acids. V lost 4 bases to trimming and J lost 6 bases; unmatched junction nucleotides: 7. CDR3 amino acids: CASSLNRGVEQYF. Written as DNA, the CDR3 is TGTGCCAGCAGCCTAAACAGGGGTGTCGAGCAGTACTTC.

The rearrangement uses TRBV2 and TRBJ2-7, with D tentatively TRBD1 (6 bases). The V end lost 2 bases, the J end lost 4 bases, and 15 bases lay between the germline ends. There are 15 residues in the CDR3. Per the germline V gene, CDR1 is SNHLY and CDR2 is FYNNEI. The CDR3 DNA sequence: TGTGCCAGCAGTGAATTGGGCCAGGGGAATTACGAGCAGTACTTC. Translating gives CASSELGQGNYEQYF.

The DNA for the CDR3 is TGTGCCAGCAGCTTGGGACAGGGGCAATCACCCCTCCACTTT. Translating gives CASSLGQGQSPLHF. This chain joins TRBV5-5 and TRBJ1-6, with 8 nucleotides matching TRBD1. This CDR3 region has 14 residues. CDR1 is SGHKS, CDR2 YYEKEE, per germline (reference sequence). Trimming took 0 bases from V and 10 from J; bases not matched to a gene: 3.

The chain recombines TRBV7-2 with TRBJ2-1; D uncertain. Trimming stripped 6 bases from V and 1 base from J, with 10 bases between. The germline CDR1 and CDR2 sequences are SGHTA and FQGNSA. This CDR3 has 14 residues. Here the CDR3 DNA reads TGTGCCAGCAGAAGGGTAGGGTCCTACAATGAGCAGTTCTTC. Its translation is CASRRVGSYNEQFF.